This T cell receptor beta chain stems from a study of T cell responses to AZD1222 COVID-19 vaccine. The length of the CDR3 is 14 residues. Germline CDR1 is MNHEY and CDR2 is SVGEGT. V lost 5 bases to trimming and J lost 5 bases, with 15 bases between them. Overall study findings and caveats: Baseline seropositivity characterized only a handful of AZD1222 recipients.

As for this clone: What it recognizes is unknown.

This table comes from immunoSEQ multiplex PCR, and its TCRdb copy is limited to in-frame clones, with some not included. The sample lists tens of thousands of clones; around nine tenths were seen once. The source is an adult in good health. J is TRBJ1-1 and V is TRBV6-2 or TRBV6-3, with D perhaps TRBD1 (5 bases). Here the sequenced sample was peripheral blood, taken on day 0 of MenACWY control vaccination. CDR3 DNA sequence: TGTGCCAGCAGTCCGGGACGGACTAGGACTGAAGCTTTCTTT. Translation gives CASSPGRTRTEAFF.